This entry concerns a single T cell receptor (beta chain). The antigen is not known. Per germline, CDR1 SGHTA and CDR2 FQGNSA. CDR3 size: 18 residues. The V gene lost 1 base and the J gene lost 2 bases, with 17 bases spanning the gap. TCRdb keeps only in-frame clones here, not all; method: immunoSEQ multiplex PCR. This repertoire shows some 55,000 clones, approximately 75% found once; its top ten account for under 3%. This record belongs to a study of OX40 agonist ivuxolimab in advanced cancers. Study-wide points: The average count of expanded clones was higher among CD8+ T cells than among CD4+.

The sequencing here drew on CD4+ or CD8+ T cells sorted from blood, taken in a trial of the OX40 agonist ivuxolimab. The chain links TRBV7-2 to TRBJ2-2; D uncertain. The sequence derives from an adult with an advanced solid tumor such as melanoma, head and neck, liver or kidney cancer. The CDR3 DNA reads TGTGCCAGCAGCTTAGAGGGCCACCTTTGGGCCAACACCGGGGAGCTGTTTTTT. Its protein product is CASSLEGHLWANTGELFF. The full variable domain, rest sourced from reference TRBV7-2 and TRBJ2-2, is GAGVSQSPSNKVTEKGKDVELRCDPISGHTALYWYRQSLGQGLEFLIYFQGNSAPDKSGLPSDRFSAERTGGSVSTLTIQRTQQEDSAVYLCASSLEGHLWANTGELFFGEGSRLTVL.